This note documents a single TCR beta chain sequence. Its antigen is currently unknown. The CDR3 runs 13 residues. Germline CDR1 and CDR2: LNHNV and YYDKDF (reference sequence). The V end lost 1 base, the J end lost 3 bases, and 7 bases lay between the germline ends. These data belong to a study of neoadjuvant anti-PD-1 for oral cavity cancer. Study-wide results and caveats: After neoadjuvant nivolumab, PBMC T cell clonality was significantly higher in non-responders than responders. Pretreatment Treg/Th17 ratio correlated inversely with post-treatment tumor clonality.

Time point: after neoadjuvant nivolumab, at surgical resection. TCRdb's copy holds only in-frame clones and misses some; the assay was immunoSEQ multiplex PCR. This table holds approximately 14,000 clones, approximately 72% found once. The rearrangement joins TRBV15 to TRBJ2-7, with no clear D. The sequence derives from a person aged 40 to 85 with oral cavity squamous cell carcinoma. The source was PBMCs, collected after nivolumab (anti-PD-1) treatment. CDR3 nucleotides: TGTGCCACCAGCAGAGGGCAGAACTACGAGCAGTACTTC. Its protein is CATSRGQNYEQYF.